This TCR beta chain was recovered during a study of patients and donors after allogeneic stem cell transplantation. The sample holds many counts of this clonotype. Each CDR3 protein gets one entry after TCRdb re-called the RT-PCR reads with MiXCR. The profile covers 70,000 to 95,000 distinct CDR3 sequences, with approximately 5% appearing a single time and approximately 2.5% taken by the ten largest. The CDR3 runs to 13 residues. V was clipped by 3 bases and J by 12 bases; unmatched bases: 11. Germline-derived CDR1 and CDR2 are SQVTM and ANQGSEA. The receptor's source is a human donor who was either an allogeneic HSCT recipient or a stem cell or donor lymphocyte infusion donor (not recorded which). It is not recorded whose cells these are; they may come from a transplant donor. This chain connects TRBV29-1 to TRBJ2-3; 8 bases line up with TRBD2. The sequencing input was blood, either unsorted or a sorted T cell fraction (not recorded which). CDR3 in DNA: TGCAGCGTTGACCCAGGACTAGCCGGAGCTCAGTATTTT. As protein: CSVDPGLAGAQYF.